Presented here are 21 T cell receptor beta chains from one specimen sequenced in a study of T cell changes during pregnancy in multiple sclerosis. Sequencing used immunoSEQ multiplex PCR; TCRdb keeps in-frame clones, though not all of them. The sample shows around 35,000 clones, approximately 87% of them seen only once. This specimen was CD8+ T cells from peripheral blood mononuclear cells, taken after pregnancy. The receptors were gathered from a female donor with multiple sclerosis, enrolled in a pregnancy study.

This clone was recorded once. The CDR3 spells CASSSTTSGRGETQYF. CDR3 DNA sequence: TGTGCCAGCAGCTCGACGACTAGCGGCCGTGGAGAGACCCAGTACTTC. This chain uses TRBV11-3 with TRBJ2-5, with 9 bases aligning to TRBD2. The CDR3 is made up of 16 amino acids. V lost 4 bases and J lost 4; bases outside the gene matches: 10. CDR1 SGHNT and CDR2 YENEEA come from the germline V gene.

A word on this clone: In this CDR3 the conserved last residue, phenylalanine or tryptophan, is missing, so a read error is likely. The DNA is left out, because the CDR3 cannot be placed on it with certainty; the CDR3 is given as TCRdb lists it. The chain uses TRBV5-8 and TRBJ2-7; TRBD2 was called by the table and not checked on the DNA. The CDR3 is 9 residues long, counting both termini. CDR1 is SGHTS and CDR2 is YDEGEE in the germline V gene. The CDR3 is CASSPGLLK.

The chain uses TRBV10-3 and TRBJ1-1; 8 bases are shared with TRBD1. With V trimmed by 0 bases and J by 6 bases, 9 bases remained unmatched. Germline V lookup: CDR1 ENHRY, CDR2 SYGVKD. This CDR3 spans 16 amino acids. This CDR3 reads CAISESKARGLAEAFF. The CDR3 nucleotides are TGTGCCATCAGTGAGTCGAAGGCCAGGGGGCTTGCTGAAGCTTTCTTT.

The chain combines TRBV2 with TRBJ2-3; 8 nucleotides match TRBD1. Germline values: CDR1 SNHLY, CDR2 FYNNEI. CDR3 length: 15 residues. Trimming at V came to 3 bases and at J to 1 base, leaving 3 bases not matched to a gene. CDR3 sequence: CASSDEGQGTDTQYF. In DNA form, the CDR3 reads TGTGCCAGCAGTGATGAGGGACAGGGCACAGATACGCAGTATTTT.

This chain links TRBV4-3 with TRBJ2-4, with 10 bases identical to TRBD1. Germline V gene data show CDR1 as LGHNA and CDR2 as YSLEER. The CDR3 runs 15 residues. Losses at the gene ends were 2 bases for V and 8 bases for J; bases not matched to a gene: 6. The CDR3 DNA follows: TGCGCCAGCAGCCAACTCCCCGGGACAGGGGACATTCAGTACTTC. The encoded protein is CASSQLPGTGDIQYF.

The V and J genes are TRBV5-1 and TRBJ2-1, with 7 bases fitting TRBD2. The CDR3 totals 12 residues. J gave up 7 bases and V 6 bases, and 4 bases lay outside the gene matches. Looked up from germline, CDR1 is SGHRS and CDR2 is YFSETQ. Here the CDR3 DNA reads TGCGCCAGCACCGGCGGGGGAAATGAGCAGTTCTTC. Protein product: CASTGGGNEQFF. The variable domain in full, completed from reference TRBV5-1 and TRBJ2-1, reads KAGVTQTPRYLIKTRGQQVTLSCSPISGHRSVSWYQQTPGQGLQFLFEYFSETQRNKGNFPGRFSGRQFSNSRSEMNVSTLELGDSALYLCASTGGGNEQFFGPGTRLTVL.

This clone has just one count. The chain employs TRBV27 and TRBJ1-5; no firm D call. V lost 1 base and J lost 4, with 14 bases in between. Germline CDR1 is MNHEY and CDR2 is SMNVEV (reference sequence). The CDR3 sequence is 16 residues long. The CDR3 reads CASSLLSSGHNQPQHF. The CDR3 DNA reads TGTGCCAGCAGTTTATTAAGCAGCGGGCATAATCAGCCCCAGCATTTT.

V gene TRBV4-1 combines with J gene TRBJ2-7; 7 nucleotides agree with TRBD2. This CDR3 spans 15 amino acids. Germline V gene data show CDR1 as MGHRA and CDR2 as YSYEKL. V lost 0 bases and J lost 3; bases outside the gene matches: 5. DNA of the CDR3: TGCGCCAGCAGCCAAGATTGGGGGGGAGACTACGAGCAGTACTTC. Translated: CASSQDWGGDYEQYF.

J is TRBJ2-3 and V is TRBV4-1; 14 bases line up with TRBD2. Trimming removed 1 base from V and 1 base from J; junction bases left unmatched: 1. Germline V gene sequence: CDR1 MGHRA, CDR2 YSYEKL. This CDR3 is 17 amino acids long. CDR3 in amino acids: CASSQAGLAGGTDTQYF. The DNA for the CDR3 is TGCGCCAGCAGCCAAGCGGGACTAGCGGGGGGCACAGATACGCAGTATTTT.

CDR3 nucleotide sequence: TGTGCCAGCAGCTTAGACTGGGGCTACACCTTC. Its translation is CASSLDWGYTF. This sequence joins TRBV7-2 and TRBJ1-2, with D unclear. There are 11 residues in the CDR3. Trimming took 1 base from V and 8 from J, leaving 5 bases between them. CDR1 SGHTA and CDR2 FQGNSA come from the germline V gene.

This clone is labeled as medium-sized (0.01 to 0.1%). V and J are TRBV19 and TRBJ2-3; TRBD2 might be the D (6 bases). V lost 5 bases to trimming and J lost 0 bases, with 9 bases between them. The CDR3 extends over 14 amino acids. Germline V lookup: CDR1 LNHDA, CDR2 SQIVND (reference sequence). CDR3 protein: CASSGLTSTDTQYF. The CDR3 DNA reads TGTGCCAGTAGTGGACTAACTAGCACAGATACGCAGTATTTT.

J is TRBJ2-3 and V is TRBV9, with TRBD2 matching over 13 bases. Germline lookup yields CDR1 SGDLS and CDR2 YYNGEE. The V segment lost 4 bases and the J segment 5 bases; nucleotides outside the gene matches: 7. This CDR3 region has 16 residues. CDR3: CASSHTSGGGLDTQYF. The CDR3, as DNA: TGTGCCAGCAGCCACACTAGCGGGGGGGGTCTAGATACGCAGTATTTT.

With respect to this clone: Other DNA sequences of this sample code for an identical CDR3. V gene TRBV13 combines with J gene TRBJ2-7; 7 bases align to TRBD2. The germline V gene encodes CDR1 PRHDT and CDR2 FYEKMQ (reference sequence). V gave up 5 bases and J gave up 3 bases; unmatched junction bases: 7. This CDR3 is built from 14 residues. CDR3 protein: CASSPQGEGYEQYF. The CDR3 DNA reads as TGTGCCAGCAGCCCCCAAGGGGAGGGCTACGAGCAGTACTTC. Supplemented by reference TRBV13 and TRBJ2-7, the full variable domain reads AAGVIQSPRHLIKEKRETATLKCYPIPRHDTVYWYQQGPGQDPQFLISFYEKMQSDKGSIPDRFSAQQFSDYHSELNMSSLELGDSALYFCASSPQGEGYEQYFGPGTRLTVT.

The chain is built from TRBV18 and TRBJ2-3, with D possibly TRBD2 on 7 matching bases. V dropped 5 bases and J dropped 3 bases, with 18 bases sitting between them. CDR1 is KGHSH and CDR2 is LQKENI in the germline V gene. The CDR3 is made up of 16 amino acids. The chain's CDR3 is CASSGGGSDWTDTQYF. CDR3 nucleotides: TGTGCCAGCTCAGGGGGGGGCTCGGATTGGACAGATACGCAGTATTTT.

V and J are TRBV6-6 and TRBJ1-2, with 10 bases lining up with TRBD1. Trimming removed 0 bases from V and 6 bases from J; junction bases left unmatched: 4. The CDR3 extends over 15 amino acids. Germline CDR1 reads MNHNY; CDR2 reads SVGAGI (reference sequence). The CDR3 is CASSYSLGTGDGYTF. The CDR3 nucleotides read TGTGCCAGCAGTTACTCGCTAGGGACAGGGGATGGCTACACCTTC.

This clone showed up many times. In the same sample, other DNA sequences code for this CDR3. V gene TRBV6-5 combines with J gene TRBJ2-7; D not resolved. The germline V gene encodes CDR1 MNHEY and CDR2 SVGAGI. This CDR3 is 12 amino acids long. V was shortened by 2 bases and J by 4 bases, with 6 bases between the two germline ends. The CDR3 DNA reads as TGTGCCAGCAGTTACACCGGGTACGAGCAGTACTTC. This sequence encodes CASSYTGYEQYF.

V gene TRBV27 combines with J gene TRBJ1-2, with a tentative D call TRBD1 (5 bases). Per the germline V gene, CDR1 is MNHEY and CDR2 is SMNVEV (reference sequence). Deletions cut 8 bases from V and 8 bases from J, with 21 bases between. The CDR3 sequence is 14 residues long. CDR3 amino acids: CASGNSGLRNGYTF. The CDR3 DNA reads TGTGCCAGCGGTAACTCGGGACTCCGGAACGGCTACACCTTC.

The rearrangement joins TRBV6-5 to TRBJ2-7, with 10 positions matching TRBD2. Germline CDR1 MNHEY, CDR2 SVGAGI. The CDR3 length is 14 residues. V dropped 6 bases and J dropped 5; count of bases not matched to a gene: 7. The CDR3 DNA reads TGTGCCAGCAGCCTACTAGCGGGGTACGACGAGCAGTACTTC. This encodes CASSLLAGYDEQYF.

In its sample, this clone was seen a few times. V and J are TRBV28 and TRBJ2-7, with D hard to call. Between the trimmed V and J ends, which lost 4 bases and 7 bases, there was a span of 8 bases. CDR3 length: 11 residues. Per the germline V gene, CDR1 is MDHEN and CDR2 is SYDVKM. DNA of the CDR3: TGTGCCAGCAGTTATTCGGTGGAGCAGTACTTC. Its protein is CASSYSVEQYF.

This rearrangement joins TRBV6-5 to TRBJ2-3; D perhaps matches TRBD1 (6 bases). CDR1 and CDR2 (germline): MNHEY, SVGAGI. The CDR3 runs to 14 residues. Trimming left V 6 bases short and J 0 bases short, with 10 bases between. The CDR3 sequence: CASSIQGSTDTQYF. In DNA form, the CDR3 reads TGTGCCAGCAGCATTCAGGGGAGCACAGATACGCAGTATTTT.

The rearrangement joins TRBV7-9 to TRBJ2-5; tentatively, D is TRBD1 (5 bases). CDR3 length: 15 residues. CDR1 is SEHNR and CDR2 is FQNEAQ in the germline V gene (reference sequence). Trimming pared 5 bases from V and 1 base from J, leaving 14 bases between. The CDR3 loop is CASSPGGHLQETQYF. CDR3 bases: TGTGCCAGCAGCCCCGGCGGACACCTCCAAGAGACCCAGTACTTC.